The TCR beta chain under discussion was sequenced for a study of blood T cell repertoires in COVID-19. On the study more broadly: Both acute and convalescent COVID-19 samples were obtained from the United States, Italy and Spain. In each case, the material was cDNA or gDNA derived from T cells, B-cell-depleted T cells, or PBMCs.

Per the study methods: Nucleated cell counts were estimated from reference gene primer amplification. Using immunoSEQ multiplex PCR, the repertoire was profiled, and TCRdb retains in-frame clones only, with some absent. The DNA gave D and trimming, while V, J and clone size come from that table. The data show tens of thousands of clones, about 88% seen once. V was pared by 1 base and J by 2 bases, with 13 bases between. Germline values: CDR1 SGHVS, CDR2 FQNEAQ. The CDR3 runs 16 residues. The chain employs TRBV7-8 and TRBJ2-3, with D possibly matching TRBD2 (6 bases). The sequenced material came from peripheral blood. The TCR originated in a human donor in a cohort sampled during active COVID-19. The CDR3 protein is CASSLVQAGNTDTQYF. DNA of the CDR3: TGTGCCAGCAGCTTAGTGCAGGCGGGGAACACAGATACGCAGTATTTT.